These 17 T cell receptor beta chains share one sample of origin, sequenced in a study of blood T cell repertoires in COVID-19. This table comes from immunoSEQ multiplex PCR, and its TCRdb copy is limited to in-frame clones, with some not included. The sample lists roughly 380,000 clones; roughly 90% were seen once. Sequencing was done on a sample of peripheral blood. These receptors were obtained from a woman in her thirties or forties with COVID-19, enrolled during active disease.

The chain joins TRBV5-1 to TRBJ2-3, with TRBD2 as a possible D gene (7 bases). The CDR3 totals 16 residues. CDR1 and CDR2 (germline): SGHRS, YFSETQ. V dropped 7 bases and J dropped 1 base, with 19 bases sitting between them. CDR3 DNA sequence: TGCGCCAGCGCGGGGGCCCCACGGGATGGCACAGATACGCAGTATTTT. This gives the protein CASAGAPRDGTDTQYF.

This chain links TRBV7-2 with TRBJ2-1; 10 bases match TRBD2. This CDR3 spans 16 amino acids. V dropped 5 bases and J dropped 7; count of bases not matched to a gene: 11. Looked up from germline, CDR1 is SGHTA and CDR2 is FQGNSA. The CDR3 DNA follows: TGTGCCAGCAGCGAGAGTCCTAGCGGGAGATGGAATGAGCAGTTCTTC. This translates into CASSESPSGRWNEQFF.

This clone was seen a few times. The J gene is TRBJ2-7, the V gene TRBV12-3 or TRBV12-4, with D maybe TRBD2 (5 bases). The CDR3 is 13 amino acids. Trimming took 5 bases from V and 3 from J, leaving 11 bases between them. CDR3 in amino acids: CASSEGRIYEQYF. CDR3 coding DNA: TGTGCCAGCAGTGAGGGCAGGATCTACGAGCAGTACTTC.

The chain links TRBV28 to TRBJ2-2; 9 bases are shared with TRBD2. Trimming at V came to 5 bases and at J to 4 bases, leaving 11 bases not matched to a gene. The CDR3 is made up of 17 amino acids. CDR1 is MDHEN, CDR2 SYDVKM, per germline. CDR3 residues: CASSGISGRRGTGELFF. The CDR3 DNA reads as TGTGCCAGCAGTGGGATTAGCGGGAGAAGGGGCACCGGGGAGCTGTTTTTT.

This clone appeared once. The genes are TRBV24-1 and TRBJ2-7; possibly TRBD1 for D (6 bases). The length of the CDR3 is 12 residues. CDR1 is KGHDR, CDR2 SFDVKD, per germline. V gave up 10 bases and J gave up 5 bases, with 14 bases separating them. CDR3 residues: CATKGVGDEQYF. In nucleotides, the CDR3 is TGTGCCACGAAGGGGGTGGGCGACGAGCAGTACTTC.

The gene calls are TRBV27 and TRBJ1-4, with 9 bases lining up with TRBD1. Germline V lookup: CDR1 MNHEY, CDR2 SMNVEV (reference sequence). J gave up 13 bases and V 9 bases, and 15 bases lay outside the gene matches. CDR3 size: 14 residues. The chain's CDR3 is CARAQPYRGRRLFF. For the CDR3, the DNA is TGTGCCAGGGCCCAGCCTTACAGGGGGCGAAGACTGTTTTTT.

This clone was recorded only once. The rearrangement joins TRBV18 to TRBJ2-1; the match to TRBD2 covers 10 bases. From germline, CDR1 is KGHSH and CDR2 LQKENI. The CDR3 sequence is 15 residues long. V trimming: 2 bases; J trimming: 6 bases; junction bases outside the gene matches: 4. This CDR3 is CASSPGLAELNEQFF. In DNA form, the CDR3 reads TGTGCCAGCTCACCAGGACTAGCGGAACTCAATGAGCAGTTCTTC.

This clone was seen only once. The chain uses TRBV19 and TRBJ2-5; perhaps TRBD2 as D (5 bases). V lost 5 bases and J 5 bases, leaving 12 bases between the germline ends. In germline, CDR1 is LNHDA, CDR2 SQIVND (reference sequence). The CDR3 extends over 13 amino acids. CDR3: CASSPIEGETQYF. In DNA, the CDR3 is TGTGCCAGTAGTCCGATCGAGGGTGAGACCCAGTACTTC. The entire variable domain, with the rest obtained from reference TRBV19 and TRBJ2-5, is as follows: DGGITQSPKYLFRKEGQNVTLSCEQNLNHDAMYWYRQDPGQGLRLIYYSQIVNDFQKGDIAEGYSVSREKKESFPLTVTSAQKNPTAFYLCASSPIEGETQYFGPGTRLLVL.

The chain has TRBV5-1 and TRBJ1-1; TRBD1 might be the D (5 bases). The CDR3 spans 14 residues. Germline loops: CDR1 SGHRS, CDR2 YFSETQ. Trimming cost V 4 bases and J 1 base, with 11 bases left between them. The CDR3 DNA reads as TGCGCCAGCAGCCCCACAGGACGGAACACTGAAGCTTTCTTT. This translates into CASSPTGRNTEAFF.

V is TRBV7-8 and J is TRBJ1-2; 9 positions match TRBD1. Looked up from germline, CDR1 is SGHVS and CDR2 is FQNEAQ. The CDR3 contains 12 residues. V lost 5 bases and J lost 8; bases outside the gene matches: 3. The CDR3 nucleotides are TGTGCCAGCAGCCCAGACAGGGGGGGCTACACCTTC. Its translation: CASSPDRGGYTF.

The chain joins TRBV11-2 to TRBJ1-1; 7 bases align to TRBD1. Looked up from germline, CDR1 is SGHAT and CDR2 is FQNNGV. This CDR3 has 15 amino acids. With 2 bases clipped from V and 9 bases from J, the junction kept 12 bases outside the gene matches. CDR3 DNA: TGTGCCAGCAGCTTATTACAGGGGAGCCTCCTTAAAGCTTTCTTT. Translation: CASSLLQGSLLKAFF.

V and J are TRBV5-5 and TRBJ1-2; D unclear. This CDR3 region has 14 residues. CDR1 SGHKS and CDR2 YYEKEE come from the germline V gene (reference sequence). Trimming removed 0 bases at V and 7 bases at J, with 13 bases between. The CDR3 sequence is CASSLAGATGGYTF. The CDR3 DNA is TGTGCCAGCAGCTTGGCGGGTGCTACGGGTGGCTACACCTTC.

CDR3 nucleotide sequence: TGTGCCAGCACCCCGGGGACTAATGAAAAACTGTTTTTT. The encoded protein is CASTPGTNEKLFF. The chain combines TRBV6-5 with TRBJ1-4; D not resolved. Trimming cost V 7 bases and J 2 bases, with 8 bases left between them. This CDR3 is built from 13 residues. Germline V gene sequence: CDR1 MNHEY, CDR2 SVGAGI.

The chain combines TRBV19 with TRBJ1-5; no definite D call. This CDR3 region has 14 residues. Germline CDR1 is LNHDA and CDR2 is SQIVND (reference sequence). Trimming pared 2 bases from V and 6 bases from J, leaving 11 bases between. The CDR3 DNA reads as TGTGCCAGTAGTATACGGGGTTTCGGTCAGCCCCAGCATTTT. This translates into CASSIRGFGQPQHF.

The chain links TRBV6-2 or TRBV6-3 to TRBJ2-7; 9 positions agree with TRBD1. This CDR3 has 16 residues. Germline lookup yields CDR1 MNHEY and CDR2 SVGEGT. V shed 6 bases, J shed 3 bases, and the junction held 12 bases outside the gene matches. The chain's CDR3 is CASSLPLQGADYEQYF. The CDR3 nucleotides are TGTGCCAGCAGCCTTCCCCTACAGGGGGCTGACTACGAGCAGTACTTC.

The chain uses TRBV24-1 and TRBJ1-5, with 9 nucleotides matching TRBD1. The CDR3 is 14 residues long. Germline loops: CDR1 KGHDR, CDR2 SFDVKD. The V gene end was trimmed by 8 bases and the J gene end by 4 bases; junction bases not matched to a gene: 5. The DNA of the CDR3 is TGTGCCACCATGGAGGGACAGGGTAATCAGCCCCAGCATTTT. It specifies CATMEGQGNQPQHF.

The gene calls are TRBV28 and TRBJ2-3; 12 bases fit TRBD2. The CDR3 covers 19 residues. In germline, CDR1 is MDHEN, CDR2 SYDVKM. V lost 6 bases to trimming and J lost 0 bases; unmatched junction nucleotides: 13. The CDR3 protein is CASSPGLAGGPSSTDTQYF. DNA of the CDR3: TGTGCCAGCAGCCCCGGCCTAGCGGGAGGGCCTTCTAGCACAGATACGCAGTATTTT.